The T cell receptor (beta chain) described here comes from a study of T cell clonotyping in hematopoietic cell transplantation. V was shortened by 11 bases and J by 4 bases, with 18 bases between the two germline ends. This CDR3 is built from 15 residues. CDR1 is MDHEN and CDR2 is SYDVKM in the germline V gene. Only in-frame clones appear in the TCRdb table, and some are missing; sequencing was by immunoSEQ multiplex PCR. The sample has approximately 9,600 clones, around 79% seen once. Sequenced here: PBMCs, sampled 30 days after allogeneic stem cell transplant. This receptor was identified in a female patient between 40 and 50 years old who had an allogeneic stem cell transplant from a related donor, so T cells may come from the graft donor. Some clones in this sample may be carry-over from other donors' samples. The genes are TRBV28 and TRBJ2-6, with D possibly TRBD1 on 6 matching bases. For the CDR3, the DNA is TGTGCCTCTAAAGGGGGTTCTTCCGGGGCCAACGTCCTGACTTTC. Its translation is CASKGGSSGANVLTF.